The sequence of this TCR beta chain was determined in a study of cytomegalovirus exposure and HLA in healthy donors. The PCR made use of 60 Vbeta and 13 Jbeta primers. The table came from immunoSEQ multiplex PCR; TCRdb's copy has only in-frame clones and leaves some out. The table shows fewer than 200,000 clones, with over 9.5% occurring only once. CDR1 SGDLS and CDR2 YYNGEE come from the germline V gene. This CDR3 is 15 amino acids long. Trimming stripped 2 bases from V and 7 bases from J, with 13 bases between. General observations from the study: Some public TCRs appeared in many individuals, while most sequences were rare.

Note on this clone: What it recognizes is unknown.

The sequenced sample was PBMCs. The chain has TRBV9 and TRBJ1-6, with no clear D. The TCR originated in a man in his fifties or sixties in good health and CMV-seropositive. In DNA form, the CDR3 reads TGTGCCAGCAGCGTGAGACAAGGAAGCAATTCACCCCTCCACTTT. Its translation: CASSVRQGSNSPLHF.